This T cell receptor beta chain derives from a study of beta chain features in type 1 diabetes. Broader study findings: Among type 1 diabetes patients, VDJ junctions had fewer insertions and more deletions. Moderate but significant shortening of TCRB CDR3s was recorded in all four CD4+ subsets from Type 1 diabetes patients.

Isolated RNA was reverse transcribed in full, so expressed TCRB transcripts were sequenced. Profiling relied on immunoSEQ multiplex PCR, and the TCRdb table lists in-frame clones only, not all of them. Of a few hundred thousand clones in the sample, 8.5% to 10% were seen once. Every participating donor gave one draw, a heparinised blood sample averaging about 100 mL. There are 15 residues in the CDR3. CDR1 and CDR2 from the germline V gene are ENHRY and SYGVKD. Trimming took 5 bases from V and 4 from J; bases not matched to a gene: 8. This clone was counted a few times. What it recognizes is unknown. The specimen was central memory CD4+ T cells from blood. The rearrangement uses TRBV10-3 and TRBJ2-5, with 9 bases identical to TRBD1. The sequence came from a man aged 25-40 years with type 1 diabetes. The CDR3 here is CAISLRDRERETQYF. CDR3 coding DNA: TGTGCCATCAGTCTCCGGGACAGGGAACGAGAGACCCAGTACTTC.